The 27 T cell receptor beta chains below come from one sample, sequenced in a study of radiotherapy plus CTLA-4 blockade in lung cancer. Repertoires were generated with immunoSEQ multiplex PCR, while TCRdb's copy carries only in-frame clones and drops some. The table includes 30,000 to 45,000 clones, over 55% detected once. Specimen: peripheral blood, collected from a patient treated with radiotherapy plus ipilimumab. The receptor set was obtained from a human donor with non-small cell lung cancer who had stable disease on radiotherapy plus ipilimumab.

V usage is TRBV30 and J usage is TRBJ2-2, with D maybe TRBD2 (5 bases). Per the germline V gene, CDR1 is GTSNPN and CDR2 is SVGIG (reference sequence). The CDR3 runs to 13 residues. The V end lost 5 bases, the J end lost 4 bases, and 11 bases lay between the germline ends. The CDR3 DNA is TGTGCCTGGGAGGGTCATATCACCGGGGAGCTGTTTTTT. It translates to CAWEGHITGELFF.

The chain combines TRBV29-1 with TRBJ2-5, with 9 positions matching TRBD1. This CDR3 has 14 residues. Germline V gives CDR1 SQVTM, CDR2 ANQGSEA. J lost 5 bases, V lost 4 bases, and 8 bases had no gene match. In nucleotides, the CDR3 is TGCAGCGTTGGTGGGGGACAGGGTGCGGAGACCCAGTACTTC. Translating it yields CSVGGGQGAETQYF.

This clone has a handful of counts. This chain uses TRBV7-3 with TRBJ2-5; 9 positions match TRBD1. This CDR3 is built from 13 residues. Germline CDR1 reads SGHTA; CDR2 reads FQGTGA. V was pared by 5 bases and J by 5 bases, with 3 bases of the junction left unmatched. CDR3 in amino acids: CASSEGTGETQYF. Here the CDR3 DNA reads TGTGCCAGCAGCGAAGGGACAGGGGAGACCCAGTACTTC.

CDR3 bases: TGTGCCAGCAGCTACCGGACGACAGGGGGTCACGGGGAGCTGTTTTTT. It translates to CASSYRTTGGHGELFF. The rearrangement uses TRBV7-9 and TRBJ2-2; TRBD1 matches at 9 bases. Germline CDR1 SEHNR, CDR2 FQNEAQ (reference sequence). CDR3 size: 16 residues. Trimming cost V 4 bases and J 7 bases; bases outside gene matches: 10.

The V call is TRBV6-6, the J call TRBJ2-2; 8 bases align to TRBD1. After removal of 6 bases from V and 5 bases from J, the junction contained 5 bases not matched to a gene. From germline, CDR1 is MNHNY and CDR2 SVGAGI (reference sequence). CDR3 length equals 14 residues. Here the CDR3 DNA reads TGTGCCAGCAGGGACAGGGTGGCGACCGGGGAGCTGTTTTTT. It yields the protein CASRDRVATGELFF.

The gene calls are TRBV19 and TRBJ1-2; 9 nucleotides align to TRBD1. Trimming removed 7 bases from V and 3 bases from J; junction bases left unmatched: 9. CDR1 is LNHDA and CDR2 is SQIVND in the germline V gene (reference sequence). The CDR3 covers 15 residues. CDR3 sequence (DNA): TGTGCCAGTACCCTTCCCGGGACAGGGTACTATGGCTACACCTTC. This gives the protein CASTLPGTGYYGYTF.

The V and J genes are TRBV5-1 and TRBJ2-5; D might be TRBD2 (6 bases). The assigned J gene may be wrong: the sequence end matches TRBJ2-7 better. Germline values: CDR1 SGHRS, CDR2 YFSETQ. The CDR3 loop spans 14 amino acids. The CDR3 is CASSLIAETYEQYF. In DNA, the CDR3 is TGCGCCAGCAGCTTGATAGCGGAGACATACGAGCAGTACTTC.

This clone was observed once. The chain recombines TRBV18 with TRBJ2-1; D may be TRBD1 (6 bases). Germline CDR1 reads KGHSH; CDR2 reads LQKENI. The V and J ends lost 5 bases and 4 bases respectively, with 9 bases between them. The CDR3 length is 13 residues. CDR3 protein: CASSSTGYNEQFF. The CDR3 region has the DNA TGTGCCAGCTCATCGACAGGTTACAATGAGCAGTTCTTC.

The chain carries TRBV29-1 and TRBJ1-2; 8 nucleotides agree with TRBD1. The length of the CDR3 is 13 residues. The germline gives CDR1 SQVTM, CDR2 ANQGSEA. J gave up 4 bases and V 6 bases, and 7 bases lay outside the gene matches. The CDR3 DNA sequence: TGCAGCGTGAAGGACAGGGTGGGCTATGGCTACACCTTC. Its protein is CSVKDRVGYGYTF. Full variable domain (outside the CDR3, taken from reference TRBV29-1 and TRBJ1-2): SAVISQKPSRDICQRGTSLTIQCQVDSQVTMMFWYRQQPGQSLTLIATANQGSEATYESGFVIDKFPISRPNLTFSTLTVSNMSPEDSSIYLCSVKDRVGYGYTFGSGTRLTVV.

V is TRBV7-2 and J is TRBJ1-6, with unresolved D. V lost 3 bases and J lost 0, with 6 bases in between. CDR3 size: 15 residues. Looked up from germline, CDR1 is SGHTA and CDR2 is FQGNSA. The CDR3 loop reads CASSFTSSYNSPLHF. The CDR3 DNA reads TGTGCCAGCAGCTTCACGAGCTCCTATAATTCACCCCTCCACTTT.

The genes are TRBV11-3 and TRBJ2-3, with a tentative D call TRBD2 (5 bases). Germline V gives CDR1 SGHNT, CDR2 YENEEA. The CDR3 is 13 amino acids. V lost 3 bases and J 3 bases, leaving 7 bases between the germline ends. CDR3 sequence: CASSLRVTDTQYF. For the CDR3, the DNA is TGTGCCAGCAGCTTGAGGGTGACAGATACGCAGTATTTT.

This chain connects TRBV11-3 to TRBJ1-2, with D possibly TRBD1 on 5 matching bases. The CDR3 runs 16 residues. Trimming removed 0 bases from V and 5 bases from J, with 16 bases in between. From germline, CDR1 is SGHNT and CDR2 YENEEA. Here the CDR3 reads CASSLEAAGGAYGYTF. The CDR3 coding sequence is TGTGCCAGCAGCTTAGAAGCGGCCGGAGGGGCATATGGCTACACCTTC.

This clone was picked up a small number of times. The CDR3 nucleotides read TGCAGCGTACCTGGACAGGGTTTCTATGGCTACACCTTC. This gives the protein CSVPGQGFYGYTF. The J gene is TRBJ1-2, the V gene TRBV29-1; 8 bases are a match to TRBD1. The CDR3 consists of 13 residues. In germline, CDR1 is SQVTM, CDR2 ANQGSEA. Losses at the gene ends were 6 bases for V and 4 bases for J; bases not matched to a gene: 7.

This chain uses TRBV10-3 with TRBJ2-1, with 11 bases that match TRBD2. Germline lookup yields CDR1 ENHRY and CDR2 SYGVKD. Losses at the gene ends were 6 bases for V and 8 bases for J; bases not matched to a gene: 9. The CDR3 has 15 residues. Written as DNA, the CDR3 is TGTGCCATCAGGAGCCTTAGCGGGGGGGCCTATGAGCAGTTCTTC. Protein: CAIRSLSGGAYEQFF.

This clone was picked up a small number of times. The rearrangement joins TRBV7-2 to TRBJ2-7; D unresolved. The CDR3 extends over 14 amino acids. Deletions cut 1 base from V and 0 bases from J, with 7 bases between. Germline CDR1 SGHTA, CDR2 FQGNSA. CDR3 protein: CASSLVWLSYEQYF. CDR3 nucleotides: TGTGCCAGCAGCTTAGTGTGGCTCTCCTACGAGCAGTACTTC.

J is TRBJ2-3 and V is TRBV27, with D perhaps TRBD1 (6 bases). The CDR3 runs to 16 residues. Trimming took 4 bases from V and 2 from J, leaving 16 bases between them. Germline CDR1 is MNHEY and CDR2 is SMNVEV (reference sequence). This CDR3 reads CASSSGRGTYTDTQYF. DNA for the CDR3: TGTGCCAGCAGTTCTGGCAGGGGAACTTACACAGATACGCAGTATTTT.

This clone was counted only a few times. The V and J genes are TRBV7-2 and TRBJ2-3, with D tentatively TRBD1 (5 bases). This CDR3 has 12 amino acids. Trimming removed 5 bases at V and 11 bases at J, with 14 bases between. Germline-derived CDR1 and CDR2 are SGHTA and FQGNSA. The CDR3 DNA reads as TGTGCCAGCAGCCCGCGGTGGGGCCAGCAGTATTTT. Translated, it gives CASSPRWGQQYF.

The genes are TRBV2 and TRBJ2-2, with 8 bases lining up with TRBD2. Germline V gives CDR1 SNHLY, CDR2 FYNNEI. The CDR3 covers 16 residues. With 3 bases clipped from V and 6 bases from J, the junction kept 9 bases outside the gene matches. The CDR3 is CASSDRPGGLPGELFF. The DNA of the CDR3 is TGTGCCAGCAGTGATCGTCCGGGGGGGCTACCCGGGGAGCTGTTTTTT.

The chain has TRBV6-5 and TRBJ1-2; possibly TRBD1 for D (5 bases). The V and J ends lost 4 bases and 11 bases respectively, with 11 bases between them. Germline V gene lookup returns CDR1 MNHEY and CDR2 SVGAGI. The CDR3 consists of 11 residues. CDR3 nucleotides: TGTGCCAGCAGTTCCCAAGGGGCTTACACCTTC. Encoded protein: CASSSQGAYTF.

The J gene is TRBJ1-4, the V gene TRBV5-6; 9 bases map to TRBD1. This CDR3 contains 15 residues. Unmatched junction bases numbered 4, after V lost 3 bases and J lost 4 bases. Per the germline V gene, CDR1 is SGHDT and CDR2 is YYEEEE. The CDR3 loop reads CASSWGTGYNEKLFF. CDR3 DNA sequence: TGTGCCAGCAGCTGGGGGACAGGGTATAATGAAAAACTGTTTTTT. Using reference TRBV5-6 and TRBJ1-4 for the parts outside the CDR3, the full variable domain is DAGVTQSPTHLIKTRGQQVTLRCSPKSGHDTVSWYQQALGQGPQFIFQYYEEEERQRGNFPDRFSGHQFPNYSSELNVNALLLGDSALYLCASSWGTGYNEKLFFGSGTQLSVL.

The V and J genes are TRBV7-9 and TRBJ1-1, with D maybe TRBD1 (5 bases). The V and J ends lost 3 bases and 7 bases respectively, with 15 bases between them. This CDR3 has 14 residues. Germline CDR1 SEHNR, CDR2 FQNEAQ (reference sequence). The CDR3 protein is CASSFAGGAGEAFF. The CDR3 DNA is TGTGCCAGCAGCTTTGCCGGGGGAGCCGGTGAAGCTTTCTTT. Combining the CDR3 with reference TRBV7-9 and TRBJ1-1 gives the whole variable domain DTGVSQNPRHKITKRGQNVTFRCDPISEHNRLYWYRQTLGQGPEFLTYFQNEAQLEKSRLLSDRFSAERPKGSFSTLEIQRTEQGDSAMYLCASSFAGGAGEAFFGQGTRLTVV.

This clone occurred once. The J gene is TRBJ2-7, the V gene TRBV7-9; perhaps TRBD2 as D (6 bases). The CDR3 covers 13 residues. Deletions cut 3 bases from V and 2 bases from J, with 8 bases between. Germline V gene sequence: CDR1 SEHNR, CDR2 FQNEAQ (reference sequence). For the CDR3, the DNA is TGTGCCAGCAGCTTGGGAGGCCCCTACGAGCAGTACTTC. This sequence encodes CASSLGGPYEQYF.

The chain combines TRBV7-2 with TRBJ1-2, with D maybe TRBD1 (6 bases). The germline gives CDR1 SGHTA, CDR2 FQGNSA. Trimming left V 4 bases short and J 1 base short, with 10 bases between. The CDR3 spans 14 residues. This CDR3 is CASSYIQGNYGYTF. CDR3 sequence (DNA): TGTGCCAGCAGCTATATACAGGGTAACTATGGCTACACCTTC. Complete variable domain (other parts from reference TRBV7-2 and TRBJ1-2): GAGVSQSPSNKVTEKGKDVELRCDPISGHTALYWYRQSLGQGLEFLIYFQGNSAPDKSGLPSDRFSAERTGGSVSTLTIQRTQQEDSAVYLCASSYIQGNYGYTFGSGTRLTVV.

The chain joins TRBV5-1 to TRBJ2-1; possible D gene TRBD2, 6 bases. The CDR3 runs 15 residues. V was pared by 9 bases and J by 6 bases, with 22 bases between. Germline CDR1 reads SGHRS; CDR2 reads YFSETQ. The DNA of the CDR3 is TGCGCCACTTCCCAAGGACCCGGGGGAGGCAATGAGCAGTTCTTC. Translated: CATSQGPGGGNEQFF.

About this clone: This CDR3 is also generated by other DNA sequences in the sample. This rearrangement joins TRBV7-3 to TRBJ1-1; D uncertain. V was trimmed by 2 bases and J by 8 bases, leaving 24 bases between them. The V gene's germline CDR1 is SGHTA and CDR2 FQGTGA. CDR3 length equals 17 residues. The CDR3 region has the DNA TGTGCCAGCAGCTTATACCCGATTTCTATATCAGGCACCGAAGCTTTCTTT. Translating it yields CASSLYPISISGTEAFF.

The CDR3 loop is CASSVVAGVTDTQYF. CDR3 nucleotides: TGTGCCAGCAGCGTAGTAGCGGGGGTCACAGATACGCAGTATTTT. V and J are TRBV9 and TRBJ2-3; 9 nucleotides match TRBD2. CDR1 SGDLS and CDR2 YYNGEE come from the germline V gene. The CDR3 is 15 residues long. V dropped 0 bases and J dropped 2; count of bases not matched to a gene: 1.

The CDR3 reads CASSDRSENTEAFF. The CDR3 bases are TGTGCCAGCAGTGACAGGTCTGAGAACACTGAAGCTTTCTTT. The gene calls are TRBV2 and TRBJ1-1; D is unclear. The CDR3 loop spans 14 amino acids. The germline gives CDR1 SNHLY, CDR2 FYNNEI. Trimming shortened V by 3 bases and J by 1 base, and 9 bases separated the two germline ends.